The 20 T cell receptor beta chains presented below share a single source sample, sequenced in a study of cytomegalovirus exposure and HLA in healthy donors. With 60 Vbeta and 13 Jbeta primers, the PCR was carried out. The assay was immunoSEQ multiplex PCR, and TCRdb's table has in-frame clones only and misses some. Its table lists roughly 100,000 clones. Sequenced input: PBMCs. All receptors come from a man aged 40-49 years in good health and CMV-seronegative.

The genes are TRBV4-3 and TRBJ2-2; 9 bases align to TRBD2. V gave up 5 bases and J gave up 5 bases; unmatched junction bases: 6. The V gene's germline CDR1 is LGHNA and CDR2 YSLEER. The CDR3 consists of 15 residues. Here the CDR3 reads CASSYSGSWTGELFF. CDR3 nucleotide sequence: TGCGCCAGCAGCTATAGCGGGAGCTGGACCGGGGAGCTGTTTTTT.

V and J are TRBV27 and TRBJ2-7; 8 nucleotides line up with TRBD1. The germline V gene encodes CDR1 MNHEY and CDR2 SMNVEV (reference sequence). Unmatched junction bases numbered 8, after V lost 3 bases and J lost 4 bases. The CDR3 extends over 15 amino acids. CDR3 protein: CASSFRDRSVYEQYF. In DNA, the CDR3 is TGTGCCAGCAGTTTTCGGGACAGGTCAGTTTACGAGCAGTACTTC.

CDR3 nucleotide sequence: TGTGCCAGCAAAGGGGGCGCCCAAGAGACCCAGTACTTC. As protein: CASKGGAQETQYF. The chain combines TRBV25-1 with TRBJ2-5; 7 bases match TRBD1. With 7 bases clipped from V and 1 base from J, the junction kept 3 bases outside the gene matches. The germline CDR1 and CDR2 sequences are MGHDK and SYGVNS. The CDR3 contains 13 residues.

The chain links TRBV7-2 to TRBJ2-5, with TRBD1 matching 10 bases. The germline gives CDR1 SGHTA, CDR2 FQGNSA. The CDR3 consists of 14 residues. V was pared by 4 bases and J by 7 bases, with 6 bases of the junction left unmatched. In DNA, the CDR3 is TGTGCCAGCAGCTCAGGGACAGGGGCGGTGACCCAGTACTTC. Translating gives CASSSGTGAVTQYF. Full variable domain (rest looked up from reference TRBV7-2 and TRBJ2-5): GAGVSQSPSNKVTEKGKDVELRCDPISGHTALYWYRQSLGQGLEFLIYFQGNSAPDKSGLPSDRFSAERTGGSVSTLTIQRTQQEDSAVYLCASSSGTGAVTQYFGPGTRLLVL.

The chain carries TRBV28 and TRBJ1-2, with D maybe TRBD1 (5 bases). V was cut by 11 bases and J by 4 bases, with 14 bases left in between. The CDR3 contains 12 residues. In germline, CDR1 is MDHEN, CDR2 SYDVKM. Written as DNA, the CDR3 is TGTGCCGTAGCGGCAGGGCCCTATGGCTACACCTTC. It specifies CAVAAGPYGYTF.

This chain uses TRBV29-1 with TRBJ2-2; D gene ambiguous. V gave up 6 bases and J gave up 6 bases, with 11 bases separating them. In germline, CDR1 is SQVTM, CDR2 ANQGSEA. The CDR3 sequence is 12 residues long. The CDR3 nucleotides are TGCAGCGTCCCTTCCCTCGCCGGGGAGCTGTTTTTT. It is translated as CSVPSLAGELFF.

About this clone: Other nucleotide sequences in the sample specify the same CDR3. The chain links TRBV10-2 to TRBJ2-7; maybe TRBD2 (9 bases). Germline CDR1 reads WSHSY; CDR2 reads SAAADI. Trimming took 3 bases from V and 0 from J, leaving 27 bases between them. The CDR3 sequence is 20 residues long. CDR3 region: CASSDPLGQGARGGSYEQYF. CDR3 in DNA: TGCGCCAGCAGTGACCCCCTGGGGCAGGGGGCGCGGGGGGGCTCCTACGAGCAGTACTTC.

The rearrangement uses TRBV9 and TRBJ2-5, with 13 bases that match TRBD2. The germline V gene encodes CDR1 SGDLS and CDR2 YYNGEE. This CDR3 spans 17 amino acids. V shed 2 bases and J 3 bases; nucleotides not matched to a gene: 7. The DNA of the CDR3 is TGTGCCAGCAGCGTGTCGCCCGGGACTAGCGGGGAAGAGACCCAGTACTTC. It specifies CASSVSPGTSGEETQYF.

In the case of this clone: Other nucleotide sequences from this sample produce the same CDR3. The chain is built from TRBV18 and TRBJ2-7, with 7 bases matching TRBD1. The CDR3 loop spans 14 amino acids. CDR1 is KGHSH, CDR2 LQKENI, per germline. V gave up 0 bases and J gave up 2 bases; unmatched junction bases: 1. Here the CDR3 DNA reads TGTGCCAGCTCACCACCGGACAGGACCTACGAGCAGTACTTC. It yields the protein CASSPPDRTYEQYF.

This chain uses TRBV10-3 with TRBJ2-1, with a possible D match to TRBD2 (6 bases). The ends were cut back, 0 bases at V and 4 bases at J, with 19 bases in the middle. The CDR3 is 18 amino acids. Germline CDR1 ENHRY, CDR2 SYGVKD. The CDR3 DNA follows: TGTGCCATCAGTGAGTCGCCTAGCGACCTCCCCCATTACAATGAGCAGTTCTTC. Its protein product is CAISESPSDLPHYNEQFF.

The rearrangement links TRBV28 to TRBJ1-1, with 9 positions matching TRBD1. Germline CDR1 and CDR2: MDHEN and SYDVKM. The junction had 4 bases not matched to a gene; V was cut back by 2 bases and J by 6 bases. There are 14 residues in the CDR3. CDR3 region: CASSLTGGVSEAFF. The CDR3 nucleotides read TGTGCCAGCAGTTTAACAGGGGGCGTTTCTGAAGCTTTCTTT.

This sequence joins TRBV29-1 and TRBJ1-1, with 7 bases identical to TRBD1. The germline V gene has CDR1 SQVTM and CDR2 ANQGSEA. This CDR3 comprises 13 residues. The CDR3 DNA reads TGCGCTTTACAGGGGAACATGAACACTGAAGCTTTCTTT. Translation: CALQGNMNTEAFF.

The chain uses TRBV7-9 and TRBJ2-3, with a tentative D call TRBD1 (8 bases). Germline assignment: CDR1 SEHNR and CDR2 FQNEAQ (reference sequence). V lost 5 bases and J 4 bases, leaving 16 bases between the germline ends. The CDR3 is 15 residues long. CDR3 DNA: TGTGCCAGCAGCAAACAGGGGGGGGTTGCAGATACGCAGTATTTT. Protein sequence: CASSKQGGVADTQYF.

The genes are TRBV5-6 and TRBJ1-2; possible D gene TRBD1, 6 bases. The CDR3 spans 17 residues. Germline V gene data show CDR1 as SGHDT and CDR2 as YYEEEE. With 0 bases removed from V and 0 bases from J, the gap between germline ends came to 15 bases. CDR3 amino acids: CASSLATGPIANYGYTF. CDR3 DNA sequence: TGTGCCAGCAGCTTGGCGACAGGCCCAATAGCTAACTATGGCTACACCTTC.

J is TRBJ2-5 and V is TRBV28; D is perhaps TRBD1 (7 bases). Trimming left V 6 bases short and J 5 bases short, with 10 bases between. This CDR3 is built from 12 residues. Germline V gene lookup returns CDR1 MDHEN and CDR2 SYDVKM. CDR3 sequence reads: CASRGGGETQYF. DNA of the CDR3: TGTGCCAGCAGAGGAGGGGGCGAGACCCAGTACTTC.

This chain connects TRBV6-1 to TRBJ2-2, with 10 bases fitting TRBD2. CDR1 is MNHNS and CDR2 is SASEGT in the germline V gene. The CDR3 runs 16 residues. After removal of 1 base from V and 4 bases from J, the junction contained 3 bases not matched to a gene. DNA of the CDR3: TGTGCCAGCAGTGAAGTGGCTAGCGGGGGCACCGGGGAGCTGTTTTTT. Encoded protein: CASSEVASGGTGELFF.

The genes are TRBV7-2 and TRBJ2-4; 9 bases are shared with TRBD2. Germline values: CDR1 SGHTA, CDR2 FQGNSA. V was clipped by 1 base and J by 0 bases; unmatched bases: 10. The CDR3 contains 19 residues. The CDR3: CASSLVGSGSTKAKNIQYF. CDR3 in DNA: TGTGCCAGCAGCTTAGTTGGTAGCGGGAGTACAAAAGCCAAAAACATTCAGTACTTC.

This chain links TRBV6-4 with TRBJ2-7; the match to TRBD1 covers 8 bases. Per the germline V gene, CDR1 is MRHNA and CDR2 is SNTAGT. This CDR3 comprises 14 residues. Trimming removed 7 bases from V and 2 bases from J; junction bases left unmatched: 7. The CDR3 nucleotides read TGTGCCAGCATCCCAGGGGGCCCAACCTACGAGCAGTACTTC. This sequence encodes CASIPGGPTYEQYF.

The chain's CDR3 is CASSQVLADGYTF. CDR3 nucleotides: TGTGCCAGCAGCCAAGTACTTGCGGATGGCTACACCTTC. The chain couples TRBV14 to TRBJ1-2, with D hard to call. Germline CDR1 reads SGHDN; CDR2 reads FVKESK. Trimming removed 1 base at V and 6 bases at J, with 9 bases between. The CDR3 has 13 residues.

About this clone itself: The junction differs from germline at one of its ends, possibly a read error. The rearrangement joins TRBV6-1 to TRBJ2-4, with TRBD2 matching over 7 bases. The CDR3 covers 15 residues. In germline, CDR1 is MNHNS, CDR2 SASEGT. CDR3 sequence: CASSVERGAKNVQYF. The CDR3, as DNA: TGTGCCAGCAGTGTGGAGCGGGGAGCCAAAAACGTTCAGTACTTC.